The clone carrying this T cell receptor (beta chain) was seen more than once but under ten times. Its cognate antigen is unknown. This record comes from a study of memory CD4+ T cells and cytomegalovirus serostatus. Overall study context: This sample comes from healthy Belgian adults, 9 CMV seropositive, around 26 seronegative.

The CDR3 is 12 residues long. The germline CDR1 and CDR2 sequences are SNHLY and FYNNEI. Trimming removed 6 bases from V and 7 bases from J, with 10 bases in between. General observations from the study: The CMV-associated TCR signature appears largely within the CD4+ memory repertoire.

The sort gate was single viable CD3+CD4+CD8-CD45RO+ cells for memory CD4+ T cells. CMV serostatus came from serum IgG against pp150, pp28, p38, p52. Profiling relied on immunoSEQ multiplex PCR, and the TCRdb table lists in-frame clones only, not all of them. The repertoire consists of 30,000 to 40,000 clones, with roughly 85% occurring once and the leading ten covering about 5.8%. The sample was memory CD4+ T cells from blood. V is TRBV2 and J is TRBJ2-1, with D unresolved. The TCR sequence derives from an adult in good health and CMV-seropositive. The CDR3 sequence: CASRFLRNEQFF. CDR3 nucleotides: TGTGCCAGCAGGTTTTTGCGTAATGAGCAGTTCTTC.